This T cell receptor (beta chain) came from a study of chemoradiotherapy in HPV16-positive cancers. Concerning this clone: No antigen is known for it.

TCRdb's table, derived via immunoSEQ multiplex PCR, lists solely in-frame clones and lacks some. The sample has approximately 3,100 clones; more than 85% are singletons. Repeated repertoire sampling spanned the course of chemoradiotherapy. Trimming took 5 bases from V and 4 from J, leaving 18 bases between them. CDR1 and CDR2 (germline): MGHRA, YSYEKL. CDR3 length: 16 amino acids. Whole-study findings and limits: Better recurrence-free survival went with HPV-responsive T-cell expansion in HPV16-positive patients.

The starting material was tumor tissue, obtained from a patient who underwent chemoradiotherapy. The rearrangement joins TRBV4-1 to TRBJ1-5; TRBD1 might be the D (6 bases). This TCR came from a human donor with HPV-associated anogenital cancer. CDR3 in DNA: TGCGCCAGCAGCGAAAGAGGGGACATAGCAAATCAGCCCCAGCATTTT. Its protein is CASSERGDIANQPQHF.